Reported below is one TCR beta chain. Its target is not known. This sample is part of a study of cytomegalovirus exposure and HLA in healthy donors. Study summary: The Caucasian-associated ancestry cluster contained about four fifths of the approximately 410 genotyped donors. Notes on the study in general: Per a later analysis, 18,000 or so TCR beta sequences showed association with HLA alleles at 0.05 false discovery rate.

Germline CDR1 LNHNV, CDR2 YYDKDF (reference sequence). V shed 4 bases and J shed 10 bases, with 17 bases lying between them. This CDR3 has 15 residues. PCR was performed using 60 Vbeta and 13 Jbeta primers. Some clones are missing from TCRdb's copy, which holds only in-frame ones; the method was immunoSEQ multiplex PCR. The table records roughly 110,000 clones, about 70% of them present only once. Input material: PBMCs. This TCR was sampled from a woman aged 30 to 39 in good health and CMV-seronegative. The chain couples TRBV15 to TRBJ1-6; TRBD1 might be the D (5 bases). The CDR3 is CATSTLVGPGSPLHF. The CDR3 bases are TGTGCCACCAGCACACTGGTGGGGCCCGGCTCACCCCTCCACTTT.